This T cell receptor (beta chain) stems from a study of shared clonotypes between healthy human individuals. The V segment lost 4 bases and the J segment 3 bases; nucleotides outside the gene matches: 7. Germline CDR1 SGHRS, CDR2 YFSETQ. The length of the CDR3 is 14 residues. Sequenced by immunoSEQ multiplex PCR; TCRdb stores in-frame clones only, minus some. The sample has millions of clones, about 92% seen once. As defined, naive CD8 cells were CD45RO-negative and positively selected for CCR7, with terminally differentiated effector memory CD45RA+ cells excluded. This receptor was identified in a man aged 18 to 30 in good health. Some clones in this sample may be carry-over from other donors' samples. The chain is built from TRBV5-1 and TRBJ2-7, with 7 bases that match TRBD1. The sequencing input was naive CD8+ T cells from PBMCs. The CDR3 sequence: CASSPWQGVYEQYF. The CDR3 DNA follows: TGCGCCAGCAGCCCCTGGCAGGGGGTCTACGAGCAGTACTTC.